One sample yielded the 22 T cell receptor beta chains listed below, sequenced in a study of technical replicates of blood from several donors. Using immunoSEQ multiplex PCR, the repertoire was profiled, and TCRdb retains in-frame clones only, with some absent. The sample has about 80,000 clones, 95% to 98% seen once. Sequenced input: T cells isolated from PBMCs. These receptors came from a human donor in good health.

The rearrangement links TRBV7-9 to TRBJ2-7; no firm D call. V lost 1 base and J lost 2, with 9 bases in between. The V gene's germline CDR1 is SEHNR and CDR2 FQNEAQ (reference sequence). This CDR3 has 14 residues. The CDR3 sequence is CASSLGVRAYEQYF. The CDR3 DNA is TGTGCCAGCAGCTTAGGCGTGAGAGCCTACGAGCAGTACTTC.

This clone was seen a single time. This chain joins TRBV5-6 and TRBJ1-5; a weak D match, TRBD1 (6 bases). V lost 0 bases to trimming and J lost 9 bases, with 10 bases between them. Germline V gene data show CDR1 as SGHDT and CDR2 as YYEEEE. The CDR3 has 13 residues. CDR3 region: CASSLDRVSPQHF. CDR3 DNA sequence: TGTGCCAGCAGCTTGGACAGGGTTTCGCCCCAGCATTTT.

J is TRBJ1-1 and V is TRBV11-3; a possible D gene is TRBD1 (6 bases). The CDR3 has 14 amino acids. Trimming pared 5 bases from V and 3 bases from J, leaving 13 bases between. The V gene's germline CDR1 is SGHNT and CDR2 YENEEA. The CDR3, as DNA: TGTGCCAGCAGCGTCAGGGGCGGGTACACTGAAGCTTTCTTT. Translated: CASSVRGGYTEAFF.

The chain is built from TRBV29-1 and TRBJ2-1, with 7 positions matching TRBD1. Trimming removed 2 bases from V and 5 bases from J; junction bases left unmatched: 9. The germline gives CDR1 SQVTM, CDR2 ANQGSEA. This CDR3 comprises 15 residues. The chain's CDR3 is CSVEIRTGGHNEQFF. CDR3 bases: TGCAGCGTTGAAATTAGGACAGGTGGGCACAATGAGCAGTTCTTC.

V gene TRBV19 combines with J gene TRBJ2-7, with unresolved D. Looked up from germline, CDR1 is LNHDA and CDR2 is SQIVND (reference sequence). Trimming left V 9 bases short and J 3 bases short, with 9 bases between. The CDR3 is 11 residues long. The CDR3 DNA sequence: TGTGCCAGCGGTCTGTTCTACGAGCAGTACTTC. Its protein is CASGLFYEQYF.

This clone was seen once. The chain uses TRBV7-3 and TRBJ2-1, with 8 nucleotides matching TRBD2. With 6 bases clipped from V and 9 bases from J, the junction kept 10 bases outside the gene matches. Germline values: CDR1 SGHTA, CDR2 FQGTGA. The CDR3 has 14 amino acids. CDR3 bases: TGTGCCAGCAGTACCGTAGCGGGAACGTTTGAGCAGTTCTTC. It is translated as CASSTVAGTFEQFF.

V and J are TRBV30 and TRBJ2-6; D gene unclear. Per germline, CDR1 GTSNPN and CDR2 SVGIG (reference sequence). Trimming cost V 0 bases and J 4 bases, with 7 bases left between them. The CDR3 contains 14 residues. DNA for the CDR3: TGTGCCTGGAGTGTCCACTCGGGGGCCAACGTCCTGACTTTC. This encodes CAWSVHSGANVLTF.

This chain links TRBV29-1 with TRBJ2-7, with TRBD2 as a possible D gene (5 bases). The V end lost 7 bases, the J end lost 3 bases, and 10 bases lay between the germline ends. The CDR3 has 11 residues. Germline assignment: CDR1 SQVTM and CDR2 ANQGSEA. The CDR3 nucleotides are TGCAGCGGGGTCCGGGACTACGAGCAGTACTTC. Encoded protein: CSGVRDYEQYF.

The chain carries TRBV25-1 and TRBJ2-1; possibly TRBD2 for D (6 bases). V was clipped by 6 bases and J by 10 bases, with 16 bases between them. CDR3 length: 13 amino acids. Germline loops: CDR1 MGHDK, CDR2 SYGVNS. DNA of the CDR3: TGTGCCAGCAGCGGGGACTCCTCGGAGGAGCAGTTCTTC. Protein: CASSGDSSEEQFF.

The V gene is TRBV6-6, the J gene TRBJ2-7; D is uncertain. V lost 2 bases, J lost 3 bases, and 8 bases lay in between. There are 13 residues in the CDR3. Looked up from germline, CDR1 is MNHNY and CDR2 is SVGAGI (reference sequence). The DNA of the CDR3 is TGTGCCAGCAGTTACCAAGAGCACTACGAGCAGTACTTC. Translated: CASSYQEHYEQYF.

V is TRBV30 and J is TRBJ1-1, with 9 positions matching TRBD1. The V segment lost 2 bases and the J segment 10 bases; nucleotides outside the gene matches: 8. The germline gives CDR1 GTSNPN, CDR2 SVGIG (reference sequence). This CDR3 region has 13 residues. The CDR3 sequence is CAWSYDRGSGAFF. The CDR3 DNA is TGTGCCTGGAGTTACGACAGGGGGTCCGGAGCTTTCTTT.

V gene TRBV5-1 combines with J gene TRBJ2-7; perhaps TRBD2 as D (6 bases). Germline V CDR1 and CDR2: SGHRS, YFSETQ. CDR3 length equals 14 residues. Deletions cut 1 base from V and 4 bases from J, with 12 bases between. The CDR3 nucleotides are TGCGCCAGCAGCTTGATTGAGGGAGGATACGAGCAGTACTTC. It specifies CASSLIEGGYEQYF.

The rearrangement uses TRBV25-1 and TRBJ2-5; possibly TRBD1 for D (5 bases). In germline, CDR1 is MGHDK, CDR2 SYGVNS. The CDR3 is made up of 13 amino acids. V lost 1 base and J 5 bases, leaving 8 bases between the germline ends. CDR3 residues: CASSELDTETQYF. For the CDR3, the DNA is TGTGCCAGCAGTGAATTGGACACGGAGACCCAGTACTTC.

This clone was observed a single time. The V gene is TRBV9, the J gene TRBJ2-5, with D possibly matching TRBD1 (5 bases). V lost 0 bases, J lost 8 bases, and 11 bases lay in between. CDR1 and CDR2 from the germline V gene are SGDLS and YYNGEE. The CDR3 loop spans 13 amino acids. This chain's CDR3 is CASSVEGGATQYF. Here the CDR3 DNA reads TGTGCCAGCAGCGTAGAAGGTGGGGCTACCCAGTACTTC.

The chain links TRBV7-2 to TRBJ2-2; 13 bases are shared with TRBD2. The CDR3 covers 17 residues. CDR1 and CDR2 (germline): SGHTA, FQGNSA. The junction had 6 bases not matched to a gene; V was cut back by 1 base and J by 7 bases. The CDR3 sequence is CASSLVTSGRAHGELFF. In nucleotides, the CDR3 is TGTGCCAGCAGCTTAGTAACTAGCGGGAGGGCCCACGGGGAGCTGTTTTTT.

J is TRBJ2-7 and V is TRBV30; 9 nucleotides align to TRBD1. The CDR3 totals 13 residues. Germline V gene sequence: CDR1 GTSNPN, CDR2 SVGIG (reference sequence). J was trimmed by 6 bases and V by 8 bases; bases with no gene match: 11. CDR3 amino acids: CAVTGTGRLEQYF. The CDR3 DNA sequence: TGTGCCGTAACCGGGACAGGGCGTCTCGAGCAGTACTTC.

The chain carries TRBV30 and TRBJ1-1; D not resolved. The CDR3 has 11 residues. V lost 0 bases, J lost 10 bases, and 9 bases lay in between. Germline V CDR1 and CDR2: GTSNPN, SVGIG (reference sequence). The CDR3 nucleotides read TGTGCCTGGAGTGTTCCACTCTTAGCTTTCTTT. It yields the protein CAWSVPLLAFF.

V and J are TRBV6-6 and TRBJ1-2; TRBD1 aligns across 9 bases. The ends lost 6 bases at V and 8 bases at J; junction bases unmatched: 4. Germline V gene data show CDR1 as MNHNY and CDR2 as SVGAGI (reference sequence). This CDR3 comprises 12 residues. As DNA, the CDR3 is TGTGCCAGCAGGGGGACAGGGTTCGGCTACACCTTC. This encodes CASRGTGFGYTF.

CDR3 in amino acids: CASSKALEEIDGEYPDTQYF. DNA of the CDR3: TGTGCCAGCAGCAAAGCGCTAGAGGAGATTGACGGAGAATACCCAGATACGCAGTATTTT. This sequence joins TRBV21-1 and TRBJ2-3; no check of the table's D call, TRBD2, against the DNA was made. TRBV21-1 is shown as a pseudogene. This CDR3 is 20 amino acids long.

The chain uses TRBV28 and TRBJ1-5, with 11 bases aligning to TRBD1. V trimming: 5 bases; J trimming: 0 bases; junction bases outside the gene matches: 12. Germline CDR1 and CDR2: MDHEN and SYDVKM. The CDR3 has 19 amino acids. CDR3 DNA sequence: TGTGCCAGCAGTCTTACCGTGGGGACAGGGGGTCGTAGCAATCAGCCCCAGCATTTT. Encoded protein: CASSLTVGTGGRSNQPQHF. Looking up the rest from reference TRBV28 and TRBJ1-5 gives the full variable domain: DVKVTQSSRYLVKRTGEKVFLECVQDMDHENMFWYRQDPGLGLRLIYFSYDVKMKEKGDIPEGYSVSREKKERFSLILESASTNQTSMYLCASSLTVGTGGRSNQPQHFGDGTRLSIL.

The rearrangement joins TRBV7-3 to TRBJ2-3, with a weak D call TRBD1 (5 bases). V lost 5 bases to trimming and J lost 7 bases, with 16 bases between them. This CDR3 contains 14 residues. Germline V CDR1 and CDR2: SGHTA, FQGTGA. The CDR3 sequence: CASSPVQGPNTQYF. The CDR3 DNA sequence: TGTGCCAGCAGCCCGGTGCAGGGCCCCAATACGCAGTATTTT.

The sample holds one count of this clone. The chain couples TRBV18 to TRBJ2-1, with 10 positions matching TRBD2. Germline CDR1 is KGHSH and CDR2 is LQKENI. Trimming removed 3 bases from V and 3 bases from J; junction bases left unmatched: 11. The CDR3 contains 18 residues. CDR3 DNA: TGTGCCAGCTCACCTAGGCTAGCGGGAGAACGCGGCTACAATGAGCAGTTCTTC. This translates into CASSPRLAGERGYNEQFF.